Sequencing of this T cell receptor (beta chain) was carried out in a study of blood T cell repertoires in COVID-19. As for the study in general: Sites in the United States, Italy and Spain provided acute and convalescent COVID-19 samples. In each case, the material was cDNA or gDNA derived from T cells, B-cell-depleted T cells, or PBMCs.

V trimming: 4 bases; J trimming: 2 bases; junction bases outside the gene matches: 10. The CDR3 sequence is 16 residues long. CDR1 is KGHDR, CDR2 SFDVKD, per germline. TCRdb's table, derived via immunoSEQ multiplex PCR, lists solely in-frame clones and lacks some. The repertoire consists of roughly 300,000 clones, with 86% occurring once and the leading ten covering under 2%. The sequencing sample was made of peripheral blood. The chain uses TRBV24-1 and TRBJ2-7; TRBD1 agrees at 7 bases. The TCR was taken from a woman aged 50 to 60 with acute or convalescent COVID-19. CDR3 DNA sequence: TGTGCCACCAGTGACCCCACTAAGGGACAGACCTACGAGCAGTACTTC. Protein product: CATSDPTKGQTYEQYF.